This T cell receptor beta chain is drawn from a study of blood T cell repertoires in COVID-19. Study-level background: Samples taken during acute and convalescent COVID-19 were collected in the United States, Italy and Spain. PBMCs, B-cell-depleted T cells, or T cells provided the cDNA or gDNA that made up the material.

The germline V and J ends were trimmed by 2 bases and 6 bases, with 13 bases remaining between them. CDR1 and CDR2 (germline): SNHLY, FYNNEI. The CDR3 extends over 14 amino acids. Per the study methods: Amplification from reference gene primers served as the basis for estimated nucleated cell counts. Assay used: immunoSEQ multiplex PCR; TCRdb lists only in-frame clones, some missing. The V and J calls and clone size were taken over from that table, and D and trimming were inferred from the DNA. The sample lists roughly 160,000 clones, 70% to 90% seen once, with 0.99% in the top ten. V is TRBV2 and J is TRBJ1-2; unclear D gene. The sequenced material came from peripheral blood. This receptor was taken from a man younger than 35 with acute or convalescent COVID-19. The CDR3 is CASSELRLAHGYTF. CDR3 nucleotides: TGTGCCAGCAGTGAATTGAGACTAGCTCATGGCTACACCTTC.